These 9 T cell receptor beta chains share one sample of origin, sequenced in a study of blood T cell repertoires in COVID-19. Some clones are missing from TCRdb's copy, which holds only in-frame ones; the method was immunoSEQ multiplex PCR. The sample contains 210,000 or so clones, around four fifths of which appear only once. Sequenced sample: peripheral blood. The origin of the receptors is a human donor in a cohort sampled during active COVID-19.

The V gene is TRBV7-2, the J gene TRBJ2-3, with TRBD2 matching over 14 bases. The CDR3 is 16 residues long. Germline CDR1 is SGHTA and CDR2 is FQGNSA. V trimming: 5 bases; J trimming: 7 bases; junction bases outside the gene matches: 8. The CDR3: CASSPRTSGGKNTQYF. CDR3 bases: TGTGCCAGCAGCCCACGGACTAGCGGGGGGAAAAATACGCAGTATTTT.

This clone was observed once. The rearrangement uses TRBV19 and TRBJ1-1, with D unresolved. Trimming left V 2 bases short and J 5 bases short, with 15 bases between. The CDR3 is 15 amino acids. The germline V gene encodes CDR1 LNHDA and CDR2 SQIVND (reference sequence). As DNA, the CDR3 is TGTGCCAGTAGTATATACGAGGGAAGAAGAACTGAAGCTTTCTTT. It specifies CASSIYEGRRTEAFF.

The rearrangement links TRBV18 to TRBJ1-1; no clear D. The germline gives CDR1 KGHSH, CDR2 LQKENI. The CDR3 extends over 14 amino acids. V lost 2 bases, J lost 4 bases, and 11 bases lay in between. The CDR3 DNA sequence: TGTGCCAGCTCACCAACGGGTCCGAGCACTGAAGCTTTCTTT. It is translated as CASSPTGPSTEAFF.

The V and J genes are TRBV10-3 and TRBJ2-1; TRBD1 might be the D (6 bases). This CDR3 has 15 amino acids. V gave up 1 base and J gave up 0 bases, with 7 bases separating them. CDR1 and CDR2 (germline): ENHRY, SYGVKD. DNA for the CDR3: TGTGCCATCAGTGAGTTAGGGGGCTCCTACAATGAGCAGTTCTTC. It codes for CAISELGGSYNEQFF.

V and J are TRBV7-9 and TRBJ2-7; 11 nucleotides match TRBD2. Trimming at V came to 3 bases and at J to 2 bases, leaving 9 bases not matched to a gene. The CDR3 is made up of 17 amino acids. CDR1 and CDR2 from the germline V gene are SEHNR and FQNEAQ (reference sequence). This CDR3 reads CASSLGRNSGRAYEQYF. Written as DNA, the CDR3 is TGTGCCAGCAGCTTGGGGCGGAATAGCGGGAGGGCCTACGAGCAGTACTTC.

This sequence joins TRBV10-3 and TRBJ2-5; no clear D. Deletions cut 1 base from V and 5 bases from J, with 8 bases between. CDR1 ENHRY and CDR2 SYGVKD come from the germline V gene. The CDR3 spans 13 residues. CDR3 residues: CAISELSVETQYF. CDR3 nucleotides: TGTGCCATCAGTGAGTTGTCAGTTGAGACCCAGTACTTC.

The DNA for the CDR3 is TGTGCCAGCAAGAGGGACACTGAAGCTTTCTTT. Its translation: CASKRDTEAFF. The chain has TRBV25-1 and TRBJ1-1, with D unclear. Germline values: CDR1 MGHDK, CDR2 SYGVNS. The V and J ends lost 7 bases and 3 bases respectively, with 6 bases between them. The CDR3 covers 11 residues.

J is TRBJ2-7 and V is TRBV10-3; weak D call: TRBD1 (7 bases). With 11 bases removed from V and 7 bases from J, the gap between germline ends came to 24 bases. CDR1 and CDR2 (germline): ENHRY, SYGVKD. The CDR3 extends over 14 amino acids. CDR3 amino acids: CAVAEQGTAGEQYV. DNA for the CDR3: TGTGCCGTGGCTGAACAAGGGACAGCGGGTGAGCAGTACGTC.

This chain connects TRBV5-4 to TRBJ2-7, with D maybe TRBD1 (5 bases). The germline V and J ends were trimmed by 4 bases and 2 bases, with 16 bases remaining between them. Germline V gives CDR1 SGHNT, CDR2 YYREEE (reference sequence). This CDR3 is 15 amino acids long. The CDR3 sequence: CASSVPKGQTYEQYF. The DNA of the CDR3 is TGTGCCAGCAGCGTCCCGAAGGGGCAAACCTACGAGCAGTACTTC.